This T cell receptor (beta chain) was sequenced during a study of breast tumors, draining lymph nodes, adjacent tissues. Study-level results: Luminal-like breast cancer showed significantly higher tumor–nontumor repertoire similarity than basal-like. Tumor repertoires ranked between lymph nodes and nontumor tissue in diversity, with V and J gene preferences.

This CDR3 is 17 amino acids long. V shed 7 bases and J shed 3 bases, with 25 bases lying between them. The V gene's germline CDR1 is MNHNS and CDR2 SASEGT. TCRdb redid the calling of the multiplex PCR reads with MiXCR, one entry per CDR3 protein. The data contain approximately 150,000 distinct CDR3 sequences, approximately 30% of them singletons. This clonotype showed up many times. Its antigen is unidentified. The lymph nodes were axillary draining lymph nodes from breast cancer patients. Material for sequencing was axillary lymph node tissue. The chain recombines TRBV6-1 with TRBJ2-7, with D possibly TRBD2 on 6 matching bases. The receptor was derived from a female donor with breast cancer. Some clones in this sample may be carry-over from other donors' samples. The CDR3 region is CASKGLARGGTLYEQYV. CDR3 sequence (DNA): TGTGCCAGCAAGGGTTTAGCACGTGGGGGGACTCTCTACGAGCAGTACGTC.